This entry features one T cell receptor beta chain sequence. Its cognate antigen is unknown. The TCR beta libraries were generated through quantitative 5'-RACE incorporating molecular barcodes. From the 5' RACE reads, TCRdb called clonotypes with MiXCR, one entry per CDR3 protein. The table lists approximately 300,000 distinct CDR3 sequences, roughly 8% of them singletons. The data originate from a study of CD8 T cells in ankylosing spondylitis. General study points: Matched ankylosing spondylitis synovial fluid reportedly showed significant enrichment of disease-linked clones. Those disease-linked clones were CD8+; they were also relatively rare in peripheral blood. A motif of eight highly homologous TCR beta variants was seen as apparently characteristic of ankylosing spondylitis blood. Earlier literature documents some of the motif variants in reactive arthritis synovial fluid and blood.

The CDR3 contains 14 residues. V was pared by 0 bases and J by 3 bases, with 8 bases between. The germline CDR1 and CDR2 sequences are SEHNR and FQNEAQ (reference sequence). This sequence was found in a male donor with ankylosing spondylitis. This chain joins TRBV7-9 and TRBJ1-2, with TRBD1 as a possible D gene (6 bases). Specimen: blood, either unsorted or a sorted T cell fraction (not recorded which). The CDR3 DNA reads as TGTGCCAGCAGCTTAGCGGCAGGGGACTATGGCTACACCTTC. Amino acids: CASSLAAGDYGYTF.